This T cell receptor beta chain was identified during a study of identifying expanded T cells in peripheral blood. The table came from immunoSEQ multiplex PCR; TCRdb's copy has only in-frame clones and leaves some out. In the table there are tens of thousands of clones, 89% of which are singletons. The CDR3 runs 12 residues. Only one count was recorded for this clone. This chain uses TRBV21-1 with TRBJ2-7. TRBV21-1 is designated a pseudogene. The TCR originated in a person aged 18-70 years in good health. What was sequenced was blood. Here the CDR3 DNA reads TGTGCCAGCAGCCAGGGGGGGAACGAGCAGTACTTC. Encoded protein: CASSQGGNEQYF.